These T cell receptor beta chains were read from a single sample in a study of cytomegalovirus exposure and HLA in healthy donors. Generated by immunoSEQ multiplex PCR, the TCRdb table keeps only in-frame clones and is missing some. Here the sample table reports about 78,000 clones. Sequenced: PBMCs. These receptors originate from a female donor in good health and CMV-seropositive. CDR3s include the opening cysteine and the closing phenylalanine or tryptophan. The order of the fields is V gene, D gene, J gene, CDR3 protein, CDR3 DNA. The D gene is left open where the match is weak.

TRBV27	NA	TRBJ2-3	CASSLNPTGSRAQYF	TGTGCCAGCAGTTTAAATCCCACAGGGTCCCGCGCGCAGTATTTT
TRBV6-4	NA	TRBJ2-3	CASSEQGSRTDTQYF	TGTGCCAGCAGTGAACAGGGTTCCCGCACAGATACGCAGTATTTT
TRBV30	NA	TRBJ1-6	CAWSVQGFDWPLHF	TGTGCCTGGAGTGTACAAGGTTTCGACTGGCCCCTCCACTTT
TRBV6-5	NA	TRBJ2-3	CASSYSDGLPDTQYF	TGTGCCAGCAGTTACTCGGACGGACTGCCAGATACGCAGTATTTT
TRBV5-4	NA	TRBJ1-2	CASRKHMADGYTF	TGTGCCAGCAGGAAACATATGGCTGATGGCTACACCTTC
TRBV30	TRBD2	TRBJ2-1	CAWRATGGSYNEQFF	TGTGCCTGGAGGGCTACGGGAGGTTCCTACAATGAGCAGTTCTTC
TRBV6-1	NA	TRBJ2-1	CASSEGGVGRVYNEQFF	TGTGCCAGCAGTGAAGGGGGAGTCGGAAGAGTGTACAATGAGCAGTTCTTC
TRBV5-4	NA	TRBJ1-2	CASSYGVGHSNYGYTF	TGTGCCAGCAGCTATGGGGTAGGACACAGCAACTATGGCTACACCTTC
TRBV28	TRBD1	TRBJ2-7	CASSLRAGGPFYEQYF	TGTGCCAGCAGTTTACGGGCAGGGGGCCCTTTCTACGAGCAGTACTTC
TRBV14	TRBD2	TRBJ2-1	CASSRLAGAPMVF	TGTGCCAGCAGCCGGCTAGCGGGAGCCCCTATGGTCTTC
TRBV4-2	TRBD2	TRBJ2-1	CASSQDDRGGSNEQFF	TGTGCCAGCAGCCAGGACGATCGGGGGGGTTCCAATGAGCAGTTCTTC
TRBV5-4	NA	TRBJ1-2	CASLGSDHNYGYTF	TGTGCCAGCTTGGGCTCAGATCATAACTATGGCTACACCTTC
TRBV6-1	NA	TRBJ2-7	CASKLGATNYEQYF	TGTGCCAGCAAGTTAGGAGCCACAAACTACGAGCAGTACTTC
TRBV27	TRBD1	TRBJ2-3	CASSLSGTGFTDTQYF	TGTGCCAGCAGTTTATCGGGGACAGGATTCACAGATACGCAGTATTTT
TRBV19	NA	TRBJ2-2	CASSGQKNTGELFF	TGTGCCAGTAGTGGACAGAAGAACACCGGGGAGCTGTTTTTT
TRBV6-6	TRBD1	TRBJ2-5	CASRWGTGGKETQYF	TGTGCCAGCAGATGGGGGACAGGGGGCAAAGAGACCCAGTACTTC
TRBV7-9	NA	TRBJ1-5	CASSFPGGNQPQHF	TGTGCCAGCAGTTTCCCAGGGGGCAATCAGCCCCAGCATTTT
TRBV28	TRBD1	TRBJ1-5	CASNLKPGGRNQPQHF	TGTGCCAGCAACTTAAAACCAGGGGGCCGCAATCAGCCCCAGCATTTT
TRBV5-1	TRBD1	TRBJ1-1	CASSFDRGSEAFF	TGCGCCAGCAGCTTTGACAGGGGGTCTGAAGCTTTCTTT
TRBV10-3	NA	TRBJ1-1	CAISRLFQLGGNTEAFF	TGTGCCATCAGTAGGCTATTCCAGCTCGGGGGTAACACTGAAGCTTTCTTT
TRBV13	TRBD1	TRBJ2-3	CASSTRDSYSTDTQYF	TGTGCCAGCAGCACTCGGGACAGCTACTCCACAGATACGCAGTATTTT
TRBV7-2	TRBD1	TRBJ1-6	CASSLQGANSPLHF	TGTGCCAGCAGCTTACAGGGGGCGAATTCACCCCTCCACTTT
TRBV13	NA	TRBJ2-7	CASSLRREVSYEQYF	TGTGCCAGCAGCTTACGTAGGGAGGTGTCCTACGAGCAGTACTTC
TRBV27	TRBD2	TRBJ2-7	CASSHLQGLAGSYEQYF	TGTGCCAGCAGTCACCTACAGGGACTAGCGGGATCCTACGAGCAGTACTTC
TRBV6-5	NA	TRBJ1-1	CASTPYRARDTEAFF	TGTGCCAGCACCCCTTACAGGGCTAGGGACACTGAAGCTTTCTTT
TRBV28	TRBD1	TRBJ1-4	CASSSGGTDEKLFF	TGTGCCAGCAGTTCAGGGGGCACAGATGAAAAACTGTTTTTT
TRBV5-8	NA	TRBJ1-4	CASVLPGGYNEKLFF	TGTGCCAGCGTACTCCCTGGAGGTTATAATGAAAAACTGTTTTTT
TRBV10-3	NA	TRBJ1-1	CAIRATVPGEAFF	TGTGCCATCAGAGCAACAGTCCCGGGAGAAGCTTTCTTT
TRBV5-1	TRBD2	TRBJ2-3	CASSSGLAATDTQYF	TGCGCCAGCAGCTCCGGACTAGCGGCAACAGATACGCAGTATTTT
TRBV30	TRBD1	TRBJ1-5	CAWEQGFGKPQHF	TGTGCCTGGGAACAGGGGTTCGGGAAGCCCCAGCATTTT
TRBV4-3	NA	TRBJ1-1	CASSQAVLNTEAFF	TGCGCCAGCAGCCAAGCAGTGTTGAACACTGAAGCTTTCTTT
TRBV30	NA	TRBJ2-7	CASKGDLPTYEQYF	TGTGCCTCAAAAGGGGATCTACCAACCTACGAGCAGTACTTC
TRBV30	TRBD1	TRBJ2-7	CAATNRDRGPYEQYF	TGTGCCGCCACAAACCGGGACAGGGGGCCCTACGAGCAGTACTTC
TRBV15	NA	TRBJ2-4	CATSRDPSPAKNIQYF	TGTGCCACCAGCAGAGATCCTTCCCCAGCCAAAAACATTCAGTACTTC
TRBV28	NA	TRBJ1-1	CASRDSTGGGGTEAFF	TGTGCCAGCAGAGATAGTACAGGCGGGGGAGGTACTGAAGCTTTCTTT
TRBV7-3	TRBD2	TRBJ2-3	CASSLTSGSTDTQYF	TGTGCCAGCAGCTTAACTAGCGGGAGCACAGATACGCAGTATTTT
TRBV7-9	NA	TRBJ2-7	CASSDMDFYSYEQYF	TGTGCCAGCAGCGACATGGACTTCTACTCCTACGAGCAGTACTTC